Following are 31 T cell receptor beta chains from one sample sequenced in a study of OX40 agonist ivuxolimab in advanced cancers. Data came from immunoSEQ multiplex PCR; TCRdb stores just in-frame clones and leaves some out. The table lists 75,000 to 80,000 clones, around 82% of them singletons. The material sequenced was CD4+ or CD8+ T cells sorted from blood, taken in a trial of the OX40 agonist ivuxolimab. The receptors stem from an adult with an advanced solid tumor such as melanoma, head and neck, liver or kidney cancer.

This chain joins TRBV5-5 and TRBJ1-1; a possible D gene is TRBD1 (5 bases). Between the trimmed V and J ends, which lost 5 bases and 5 bases, there was a span of 22 bases. Germline-derived CDR1 and CDR2 are SGHKS and YYEKEE (reference sequence). This CDR3 is 16 amino acids long. The CDR3 DNA sequence: TGTGCCAGCAGACCTCAGACAGCCCTTAGGAGTACTGAAGCTTTCTTT. This encodes CASRPQTALRSTEAFF.

The genes are TRBV7-2 and TRBJ2-1; no clear D. This CDR3 is 15 amino acids long. Trimming stripped 6 bases from V and 3 bases from J, with 15 bases between. Germline loops: CDR1 SGHTA, CDR2 FQGNSA. The CDR3 sequence is CASSSNRKNYNEQFF. CDR3 DNA: TGTGCCAGCAGTTCAAACCGGAAAAACTACAATGAGCAGTTCTTC. The whole variable domain, remainder taken from reference TRBV7-2 and TRBJ2-1, is GAGVSQSPSNKVTEKGKDVELRCDPISGHTALYWYRQSLGQGLEFLIYFQGNSAPDKSGLPSDRFSAERTGGSVSTLTIQRTQQEDSAVYLCASSSNRKNYNEQFFGPGTRLTVL.

The rearrangement joins TRBV10-1 to TRBJ2-7, with TRBD2 identical over 12 bases. Germline loops: CDR1 WNHNN, CDR2 SYGVQD (reference sequence). Germline trimming cut 6 bases from V and 4 bases from J; bases unmatched to any gene: 4. CDR3 size: 14 residues. CDR3 residues: CASSLAGGTYEQYF. The CDR3 bases are TGCGCCAGCAGCCTAGCGGGAGGGACATACGAGCAGTACTTC.

This chain links TRBV4-3 with TRBJ1-2; the D gene is possibly TRBD1 (6 bases). CDR3 length: 14 amino acids. Per germline, CDR1 LGHNA and CDR2 YSLEER. V dropped 0 bases and J dropped 4 bases, with 9 bases sitting between them. This chain's CDR3 is CASSQDETGYGYTF. The CDR3 nucleotides read TGCGCCAGCAGCCAAGACGAGACAGGCTATGGCTACACCTTC.

The rearrangement joins TRBV19 to TRBJ1-1; 7 positions agree with TRBD1. CDR3 size: 14 residues. Germline lookup yields CDR1 LNHDA and CDR2 SQIVND (reference sequence). Trimming removed 6 bases from V and 1 base from J; junction bases left unmatched: 5. CDR3 in DNA: TGTGCCAGTAGCCGCAGGGGGTCGAACACTGAAGCTTTCTTT. Its translation: CASSRRGSNTEAFF.

The sample holds one count of this clone. The chain has TRBV4-3 and TRBJ1-1; D remains unclear. Germline values: CDR1 LGHNA, CDR2 YSLEER. With 4 bases removed from V and 2 bases from J, the gap between germline ends came to 11 bases. This CDR3 is 14 amino acids long. CDR3 protein: CASSPQGTNTEAFF. CDR3 DNA sequence: TGCGCCAGCAGCCCCCAAGGCACCAACACTGAAGCTTTCTTT.

This chain connects TRBV29-1 to TRBJ2-7; no clear D gene. In germline, CDR1 is SQVTM, CDR2 ANQGSEA. The CDR3 length is 12 residues. V lost 6 bases and J lost 1, with 10 bases in between. CDR3 nucleotide sequence: TGCAGCGTCGCTTCCGGGTCCTACGAGCAGTACTTC. Translated: CSVASGSYEQYF.

This chain connects TRBV5-1 to TRBJ1-4; the D is unclear. The germline V gene has CDR1 SGHRS and CDR2 YFSETQ. The ends were cut back, 0 bases at V and 7 bases at J, with 13 bases in the middle. This CDR3 region has 15 residues. CDR3 in DNA: TGCGCCAGCAGCTTGGAAGGCGGATGGGGTGAAAAACTGTTTTTT. Encoded protein: CASSLEGGWGEKLFF.

This clone occurred once. The chain couples TRBV4-3 to TRBJ2-6; 11 bases map to TRBD1. V lost 2 bases to trimming and J lost 2 bases; unmatched junction nucleotides: 2. The CDR3 consists of 17 residues. Germline V gene lookup returns CDR1 LGHNA and CDR2 YSLEER. CDR3: CASSQSGQGAGANVLTF. The CDR3 nucleotides read TGCGCCAGCAGCCAATCGGGACAGGGGGCTGGGGCCAACGTCCTGACTTTC.

This rearrangement joins TRBV5-4 to TRBJ2-2, with a possible D match to TRBD1 (6 bases). This CDR3 region has 16 residues. V lost 4 bases to trimming and J lost 2 bases, with 15 bases between them. CDR1 is SGHNT, CDR2 YYREEE, per germline (reference sequence). The CDR3 region is CASSPSGQRNTGELFF. As DNA, the CDR3 is TGTGCCAGCAGCCCCTCCGGACAGAGAAACACCGGGGAGCTGTTTTTT.

The gene calls are TRBV5-1 and TRBJ2-2; 7 positions agree with TRBD1. Germline V lookup: CDR1 SGHRS, CDR2 YFSETQ. Unmatched junction bases numbered 4, after V lost 0 bases and J lost 5 bases. CDR3 length: 15 amino acids. CDR3: CASSLEGARTGELFF. The CDR3 region has the DNA TGCGCCAGCAGCTTGGAGGGGGCGCGTACCGGGGAGCTGTTTTTT.

The V and J genes are TRBV15 and TRBJ1-1; D possibly corresponds to TRBD1 (5 bases). Looked up from germline, CDR1 is LNHNV and CDR2 is YYDKDF (reference sequence). This CDR3 comprises 15 residues. V was pared by 2 bases and J by 1 base, with 11 bases between. The CDR3 DNA is TGTGCCACCAGCAGACCCGGAGGGGCGAACACTGAAGCTTTCTTT. Encoded protein: CATSRPGGANTEAFF.

This clone appeared a single time. The chain has TRBV7-2 and TRBJ2-7; tentatively, D is TRBD1 (6 bases). This CDR3 has 17 residues. Trimming cost V 4 bases and J 2 bases, with 21 bases left between them. Germline V gene data show CDR1 as SGHTA and CDR2 as FQGNSA. The DNA of the CDR3 is TGTGCCAGCAGCTCCCTAAAGGACAGTACAAGGACCTACGAGCAGTACTTC. Protein: CASSSLKDSTRTYEQYF.

The V and J genes are TRBV6-5 and TRBJ2-7; D remains ambiguous. CDR3 length equals 15 residues. Germline V gene sequence: CDR1 MNHEY, CDR2 SVGAGI. V was cut by 2 bases and J by 2 bases, with 13 bases left in between. CDR3 in amino acids: CASSYRPHGPYEQYF. CDR3 DNA: TGTGCCAGCAGTTACAGGCCACACGGCCCCTACGAGCAGTACTTC.

J is TRBJ1-6 and V is TRBV7-9; D is uncertain. The CDR3 length is 16 residues. Trimming took 5 bases from V and 10 from J, leaving 21 bases between them. Germline assignment: CDR1 SEHNR and CDR2 FQNEAQ (reference sequence). CDR3 loop: CASSLPDGRLGSPLHF. The CDR3 DNA is TGTGCCAGCAGCCTCCCTGACGGGAGGCTTGGGTCACCCCTCCACTTT.

The chain carries TRBV15 and TRBJ1-2; D possibly corresponds to TRBD1 (5 bases). The ends were cut back, 0 bases at V and 5 bases at J, with 13 bases in the middle. Looked up from germline, CDR1 is LNHNV and CDR2 is YYDKDF (reference sequence). The CDR3 length is 15 residues. CDR3 nucleotide sequence: TGTGCCACCAGCAGAGATTCAGGGTCGAAGTATGGCTACACCTTC. Protein: CATSRDSGSKYGYTF.

This chain links TRBV27 with TRBJ1-1; no reliable D call. The CDR3 runs to 14 residues. V lost 5 bases and J lost 0, with 10 bases in between. The germline V gene has CDR1 MNHEY and CDR2 SMNVEV (reference sequence). The CDR3 sequence is CASSLVGVNTEAFF. The CDR3 DNA follows: TGTGCCAGCAGTCTGGTGGGTGTGAACACTGAAGCTTTCTTT.

This chain connects TRBV19 to TRBJ2-2; the D gene is possibly TRBD1 (6 bases). Trimming took off 3 bases at V and 0 bases at J, with 8 bases between the two ends. This CDR3 comprises 15 residues. Germline V gene data show CDR1 as LNHDA and CDR2 as SQIVND (reference sequence). CDR3 protein: CASSITGTNTGELFF. DNA for the CDR3: TGTGCCAGTAGTATCACAGGGACGAACACCGGGGAGCTGTTTTTT.

This chain connects TRBV5-1 to TRBJ1-2; D uncertain. Looked up from germline, CDR1 is SGHRS and CDR2 is YFSETQ. The CDR3 consists of 15 residues. Deletions cut 2 bases from V and 8 bases from J, with 19 bases between. The CDR3 DNA reads TGCGCCAGCAGCTTAGAAATCGGCATCACGGGGGGCTACACCTTC. This translates into CASSLEIGITGGYTF.

This clone was found a few times. V usage is TRBV6-5 and J usage is TRBJ2-7; D gene uncertain. The ends were cut back, 2 bases at V and 4 bases at J, with 3 bases in the middle. The CDR3 has 11 amino acids. Germline V gene sequence: CDR1 MNHEY, CDR2 SVGAGI. CDR3 region: CASSYAYEQYF. The CDR3 nucleotides read TGTGCCAGCAGTTACGCGTACGAGCAGTACTTC.

This clone was observed a handful of times. V is TRBV7-2 and J is TRBJ2-1, with D possibly matching TRBD2 (5 bases). Germline V gives CDR1 SGHTA, CDR2 FQGNSA. The CDR3 sequence is 15 residues long. The germline V and J ends were trimmed by 5 bases and 2 bases, with 13 bases remaining between them. The CDR3 DNA follows: TGTGCCAGCAGCCAAGGACTTAATGCCTACAATGAGCAGTTCTTC. This codes for CASSQGLNAYNEQFF.

V usage is TRBV6-5 and J usage is TRBJ1-1, with D possibly TRBD1 on 5 matching bases. The V end lost 8 bases, the J end lost 0 bases, and 13 bases lay between the germline ends. Germline CDR1 MNHEY, CDR2 SVGAGI. The CDR3 covers 14 residues. The CDR3 loop reads CASGPGSLNTEAFF. The CDR3 DNA sequence: TGTGCCAGCGGACCAGGGAGCTTGAACACTGAAGCTTTCTTT.

This clone was seen more than once but under ten times. The V and J genes are TRBV5-1 and TRBJ1-2; no firm D call. Trimming took off 0 bases at V and 6 bases at J, with 9 bases between the two ends. This CDR3 has 13 residues. Germline V gene lookup returns CDR1 SGHRS and CDR2 YFSETQ. In nucleotides, the CDR3 is TGCGCCAGCAGCTTGGATCCGAAGAATGGCTACACCTTC. This translates into CASSLDPKNGYTF. Full variable domain (outside the CDR3, taken from reference TRBV5-1 and TRBJ1-2): KAGVTQTPRYLIKTRGQQVTLSCSPISGHRSVSWYQQTPGQGLQFLFEYFSETQRNKGNFPGRFSGRQFSNSRSEMNVSTLELGDSALYLCASSLDPKNGYTFGSGTRLTVV.

This clone was detected only a few times. V gene TRBV5-4 combines with J gene TRBJ2-6; D is unresolved. Germline values: CDR1 SGHNT, CDR2 YYREEE (reference sequence). V lost 2 bases, J lost 0 bases, and 6 bases lay in between. CDR3 size: 15 residues. The CDR3 DNA sequence: TGTGCCAGCAGCTTAGGGAACTCTGGGGCCAACGTCCTGACTTTC. Translated: CASSLGNSGANVLTF.

This chain links TRBV6-6 with TRBJ1-2; D remains ambiguous. Trimming took 8 bases from V and 2 from J, leaving 12 bases between them. Germline CDR1 is MNHNY and CDR2 is SVGAGI (reference sequence). This CDR3 is built from 13 residues. Here the CDR3 DNA reads TGTGCCAGCCTCGGCCTGGGGAACTATGGCTACACCTTC. It specifies CASLGLGNYGYTF.

This chain connects TRBV19 to TRBJ2-2; D may be TRBD1 (5 bases). Germline loops: CDR1 LNHDA, CDR2 SQIVND (reference sequence). V was trimmed by 4 bases and J by 6 bases, leaving 12 bases between them. The CDR3 loop spans 14 amino acids. This chain's CDR3 is CASSTGIGAGELFF. CDR3 sequence (DNA): TGTGCCAGTAGTACAGGGATTGGTGCCGGGGAGCTGTTTTTT. The complete variable domain, with remaining parts taken from reference TRBV19 and TRBJ2-2, reads DGGITQSPKYLFRKEGQNVTLSCEQNLNHDAMYWYRQDPGQGLRLIYYSQIVNDFQKGDIAEGYSVSREKKESFPLTVTSAQKNPTAFYLCASSTGIGAGELFFGEGSRLTVL.

The CDR3 here is CASSSFFRGLPANYGYTF. In DNA form, the CDR3 reads TGTGCCAGCAGTTCCTTCTTTAGGGGGCTACCTGCTAACTATGGCTACACCTTC. The rearrangement uses TRBV27 and TRBJ1-2; TRBD1 agrees at 7 bases. Germline V gene sequence: CDR1 MNHEY, CDR2 SMNVEV (reference sequence). This CDR3 contains 18 residues. The ends lost 4 bases at V and 0 bases at J; junction bases unmatched: 14.

The J gene is TRBJ1-1, the V gene TRBV30, with 12 bases fitting TRBD1. The V gene end was trimmed by 7 bases and the J gene end by 1 base; junction bases not matched to a gene: 13. Germline V gene lookup returns CDR1 GTSNPN and CDR2 SVGIG (reference sequence). The CDR3 runs 17 residues. The CDR3 is CASPRGDRGQGNTEAFF. Written as DNA, the CDR3 is TGTGCCTCCCCCCGAGGGGACAGGGGGCAAGGGAACACTGAAGCTTTCTTT.

Here the CDR3 reads CASSYRQMNTEAFF. CDR3 in DNA: TGTGCCAGCAGTTACCGACAAATGAACACTGAAGCTTTCTTT. V and J are TRBV6-5 and TRBJ1-1; D not resolved. V shed 2 bases and J shed 0 bases, with 7 bases lying between them. The CDR3 has 14 amino acids. CDR1 is MNHEY, CDR2 SVGAGI, per germline.

The sample holds one count of this clone. The chain carries TRBV6-5 and TRBJ1-1; TRBD1 is a possible D gene (6 bases). The germline gives CDR1 MNHEY, CDR2 SVGAGI. V shed 6 bases and J shed 2 bases, with 13 bases lying between them. This CDR3 comprises 14 residues. The DNA for the CDR3 is TGTGCCAGCAGGTCGACAGGTACTAACACTGAAGCTTTCTTT. Translated: CASRSTGTNTEAFF.

The chain combines TRBV4-3 with TRBJ2-1; tentatively, D is TRBD2 (5 bases). V lost 3 bases and J 5 bases, leaving 11 bases between the germline ends. The CDR3 extends over 14 amino acids. In germline, CDR1 is LGHNA, CDR2 YSLEER. The CDR3 region has the DNA TGCGCCAGCAGCCATGATTTCGGGAACAATGAGCAGTTCTTC. Translating gives CASSHDFGNNEQFF.